A single sample is the source of the 26 T cell receptor beta chains below, sequenced in a study of blood T cell repertoires in COVID-19 (dated by TCRdb to 2018 to 2020). Libraries were prepared through the immunoSEQ multiplex PCR assay. TCRdb provides this immuneACCESS table in a form limited to in-frame rearrangements. Some clones are lacking; in checked studies, under half of them reflect an unresolved V gene, and why the rest are absent is not known. This sample lists about 160,000 clones; over 80% were detected once. The ten largest make up around 4.6% of the sample. The specimen sequenced was peripheral blood. These TCRs come from a man younger than 45 with COVID-19, enrolled during active disease.

The chain employs TRBV2 and TRBJ2-1; 13 nucleotides agree with TRBD2. Germline-derived CDR1 and CDR2 are SNHLY and FYNNEI. Unmatched junction bases numbered 5, after V lost 5 bases and J lost 7 bases. This CDR3 contains 15 residues. The CDR3 DNA is TGTGCCAGCAGTCCCGGACTAGCGGGGGATAATGAGCAGTTCTTC. This encodes CASSPGLAGDNEQFF.

The chain links TRBV6-1 to TRBJ1-1; TRBD1 matches at 7 bases. The CDR3 totals 14 residues. Germline CDR1 reads MNHNS; CDR2 reads SASEGT. The trim removed 0 bases at V and 4 bases at J, leaving 2 bases unmatched. CDR3 DNA: TGTGCCAGCAGTGAAGCGGGACAGTCCACTGAAGCTTTCTTT. It codes for CASSEAGQSTEAFF.

The table lists this clone with a few counts. The chain has TRBV9 and TRBJ2-7; 10 bases map to TRBD2. CDR1 and CDR2 (germline): SGDLS, YYNGEE. V trimming: 0 bases; J trimming: 0 bases; junction bases outside the gene matches: 3. The CDR3 has 16 amino acids. DNA for the CDR3: TGTGCCAGCAGCGTAGGTAGCGGGGGGCCCTCCTACGAGCAGTACTTC. This codes for CASSVGSGGPSYEQYF. Variable domain in full (rest from reference TRBV9 and TRBJ2-7): DSGVTQTPKHLITATGQRVTLRCSPRSGDLSVYWYQQSLDQGLQFLIQYYNGEERAKGNILERFSAQQFPDLHSELNLSSLELGDSALYFCASSVGSGGPSYEQYFGPGTRLTVT.

The V gene is TRBV5-4, the J gene TRBJ1-1; D gene unclear. This CDR3 has 14 residues. Germline V CDR1 and CDR2: SGHNT, YYREEE (reference sequence). V shed 3 bases and J shed 0 bases, with 9 bases lying between them. The DNA of the CDR3 is TGTGCCAGCAGCTCAGCGATGATGAACACTGAAGCTTTCTTT. This translates into CASSSAMMNTEAFF.

The DNA for the CDR3 is TGTGCCAGCAGTTACTCGCCGGACAACTACAATGAGCAGTTCTTC. This codes for CASSYSPDNYNEQFF. The genes are TRBV6-6 and TRBJ2-1; possible D gene TRBD1, 5 bases. The CDR3 has 15 residues. The germline V gene has CDR1 MNHNY and CDR2 SVGAGI (reference sequence). Trimming cost V 0 bases and J 3 bases, with 9 bases left between them.

Here the CDR3 reads CASSPRGPRQADTQYF. The CDR3 nucleotides are TGTGCCAGCAGCCCGAGGGGGCCCAGGCAGGCAGATACGCAGTATTTT. The V and J genes are TRBV7-2 and TRBJ2-3; 7 bases map to TRBD1. The germline gives CDR1 SGHTA, CDR2 FQGNSA. V dropped 5 bases and J dropped 4; count of bases not matched to a gene: 12. The CDR3 is 16 residues long.

Regarding this clone: An end of the junction does not agree with germline; a read error may underlie this. This rearrangement joins TRBV15 to TRBJ2-1; 10 nucleotides agree with TRBD1. The germline V gene encodes CDR1 LNHNV and CDR2 YYDKDF (reference sequence). The CDR3 has 15 residues. CDR3 sequence: CATSGDRGPYNEQFF. The CDR3 DNA is TGTGCCACCAGCGGAGACAGGGGGCCCTACAATGAGCAGTTCTTC.

The J gene is TRBJ1-5, the V gene TRBV6-5; tentative D call: TRBD1 (5 bases). The V end lost 4 bases, the J end lost 4 bases, and 8 bases lay between the germline ends. Per germline, CDR1 MNHEY and CDR2 SVGAGI. This CDR3 has 13 amino acids. CDR3 sequence: CASSSRDNQPQHF. In DNA form, the CDR3 reads TGTGCCAGCAGTTCCAGGGATAATCAGCCCCAGCATTTT.

V and J are TRBV4-3 and TRBJ2-5; 9 nucleotides align to TRBD1. The CDR3 covers 14 residues. J gave up 4 bases and V 3 bases, and 3 bases lay outside the gene matches. Germline CDR1 reads LGHNA; CDR2 reads YSLEER. CDR3 sequence reads: CASSQGQGLETQYF. DNA of the CDR3: TGCGCCAGCAGCCAGGGACAGGGCTTAGAGACCCAGTACTTC.

This rearrangement joins TRBV19 to TRBJ1-4, with TRBD1 identical over 7 bases. The CDR3 loop spans 13 amino acids. The junction had 8 bases not matched to a gene; V was cut back by 9 bases and J by 7 bases. Germline V gene sequence: CDR1 LNHDA, CDR2 SQIVND (reference sequence). In DNA form, the CDR3 reads TGTGCCAGCCGACAGGGTGGACTTGAAAAACTGTTTTTT. Amino acid sequence: CASRQGGLEKLFF.

DNA for the CDR3: TGTGCTAGTGGTTGGGGACAGGGGACAGGGTTGCCCTACGAGCAGTACTTC. It specifies CASGWGQGTGLPYEQYF. J is TRBJ2-7 and V is TRBV12-5, with 10 nucleotides matching TRBD1. The CDR3 has 17 amino acids. Trimming removed 4 bases from V and 2 bases from J; junction bases left unmatched: 11. Germline assignment: CDR1 LGHNT and CDR2 FRNRAP.

In its sample, this clone was seen once. The CDR3 bases are TGTGCCAGCAGTTACTCTAGCGGGAGTTCGAGTGAGCAGTTCTTC. It is translated as CASSYSSGSSSEQFF. The genes are TRBV6-5 and TRBJ2-1, with 9 bases lining up with TRBD2. V lost 0 bases to trimming and J lost 9 bases; unmatched junction nucleotides: 6. This CDR3 has 15 amino acids. From germline, CDR1 is MNHEY and CDR2 SVGAGI.

V usage is TRBV7-8 and J usage is TRBJ1-2, with unresolved D. The CDR3 totals 14 residues. With 5 bases removed from V and 2 bases from J, the gap between germline ends came to 12 bases. The germline CDR1 and CDR2 sequences are SGHVS and FQNEAQ. CDR3 sequence reads: CASSPSRGNYGYTF. Here the CDR3 DNA reads TGTGCCAGCAGCCCGTCGAGAGGAAACTATGGCTACACCTTC.

V gene TRBV18 combines with J gene TRBJ2-2, with no clear D. This CDR3 spans 15 amino acids. The germline V and J ends were trimmed by 4 bases and 1 base, with 10 bases remaining between them. CDR1 KGHSH and CDR2 LQKENI come from the germline V gene. This chain's CDR3 is CASSLNSMNTGELFF. The CDR3 region has the DNA TGTGCCAGCTCACTAAACTCCATGAACACCGGGGAGCTGTTTTTT.

The V and J genes are TRBV5-6 and TRBJ2-1, with D possibly matching TRBD1 (7 bases). V dropped 3 bases and J dropped 4 bases, with 14 bases sitting between them. The length of the CDR3 is 15 residues. Per the germline V gene, CDR1 is SGHDT and CDR2 is YYEEEE. The CDR3 reads CASSSAGQRYNEQFF. CDR3 nucleotide sequence: TGTGCCAGCAGCTCGGCGGGACAGCGATACAATGAGCAGTTCTTC.

V is TRBV18 and J is TRBJ1-5, with no clear D. The CDR3 length is 13 residues. Looked up from germline, CDR1 is KGHSH and CDR2 is LQKENI. Trimming cost V 5 bases and J 4 bases, with 9 bases left between them. DNA for the CDR3: TGTGCCAGCTCAAGCTTTCCAAATCAGCCCCAGCATTTT. Translation: CASSSFPNQPQHF.

This clone occurred once. This chain links TRBV5-6 with TRBJ1-4; D is uncertain. CDR1 is SGHDT, CDR2 YYEEEE, per germline. The V gene lost 3 bases and the J gene lost 8 bases, with 14 bases spanning the gap. CDR3 size: 14 residues. The CDR3 region is CASSWREGGEKLFF. CDR3 coding DNA: TGTGCCAGCAGCTGGCGGGAGGGTGGAGAAAAACTGTTTTTT.

The chain employs TRBV7-2 and TRBJ1-2; TRBD1 agrees at 7 bases. The germline V gene encodes CDR1 SGHTA and CDR2 FQGNSA. V was pared by 3 bases and J by 5 bases, with 6 bases of the junction left unmatched. This CDR3 spans 14 amino acids. The CDR3 sequence: CASSFGQAGYGYTF. Written as DNA, the CDR3 is TGTGCCAGCAGCTTCGGACAGGCGGGATATGGCTACACCTTC.

The chain links TRBV30 to TRBJ2-7, with TRBD1 matching 7 bases. Unmatched junction bases numbered 15, after V lost 0 bases and J lost 7 bases. This CDR3 is built from 16 residues. Germline V gene data show CDR1 as GTSNPN and CDR2 as SVGIG (reference sequence). CDR3 sequence: CAWSVYTGQPIREQYF. CDR3 in DNA: TGTGCCTGGAGTGTATATACGGGACAGCCCATCCGAGAGCAGTACTTC.

The genes are TRBV9 and TRBJ1-1; 7 bases match TRBD1. J was trimmed by 2 bases and V by 2 bases; bases with no gene match: 3. The CDR3 extends over 14 amino acids. Germline V lookup: CDR1 SGDLS, CDR2 YYNGEE. The DNA for the CDR3 is TGTGCCAGCAGCGTGCCAGGGGGTAACACTGAAGCTTTCTTT. Its protein product is CASSVPGGNTEAFF.

This chain connects TRBV11-2 to TRBJ2-3, with 9 nucleotides matching TRBD2. The CDR3 is 19 residues long. Germline V gene lookup returns CDR1 SGHAT and CDR2 FQNNGV. The ends lost 5 bases at V and 0 bases at J; junction bases unmatched: 15. Written as DNA, the CDR3 is TGTGCCAGCAGCCTAATACGGCGGGGGGGTCTAACTAGCACAGATACGCAGTATTTT. The encoded protein is CASSLIRRGGLTSTDTQYF. The full variable domain, rest sourced from reference TRBV11-2 and TRBJ2-3, is EAGVAQSPRYKIIEKRQSVAFWCNPISGHATLYWYQQILGQGPKLLIQFQNNGVVDDSQLPKDRFSAERLKGVDSTLKIQPAKLEDSAVYLCASSLIRRGGLTSTDTQYFGPGTRLTVL.

This rearrangement joins TRBV30 to TRBJ2-1; 13 bases map to TRBD2. The CDR3 sequence is 15 residues long. V was clipped by 5 bases and J by 10 bases; unmatched bases: 11. CDR1 GTSNPN and CDR2 SVGIG come from the germline V gene (reference sequence). Written as DNA, the CDR3 is TGTGCCTGGGTTGACGGACTAGCGGGAGCACAAGAGCAGTTCTTC. Its protein is CAWVDGLAGAQEQFF. Together with reference TRBV30 and TRBJ2-1, the CDR3 gives the full variable domain: SQTIHQWPATLVQPVGSPLSLECTVEGTSNPNLYWYRQAAGRGLQLLFYSVGIGQISSEVPQNLSASRPQDRQFILSSKKLLLSDSGFYLCAWVDGLAGAQEQFFGPGTRLTVL.

This chain uses TRBV5-1 with TRBJ1-1; TRBD1 matches at 7 bases. This CDR3 has 13 residues. Germline V gives CDR1 SGHRS, CDR2 YFSETQ. J lost 5 bases, V lost 2 bases, and 3 bases had no gene match. The CDR3 spells CASSLTGDTEAFF. The CDR3 bases are TGCGCCAGCAGCTTAACAGGGGATACTGAAGCTTTCTTT.

This rearrangement joins TRBV7-2 to TRBJ2-7; D may be TRBD2 (5 bases). The CDR3 extends over 13 amino acids. Germline values: CDR1 SGHTA, CDR2 FQGNSA. V lost 1 base and J lost 5, with 9 bases in between. The CDR3: CASSLGGPDEQYF. DNA of the CDR3: TGTGCCAGCAGCTTAGGCGGGCCCGACGAGCAGTACTTC. Based on the CDR3 plus reference TRBV7-2 and TRBJ2-7, the full variable domain is GAGVSQSPSNKVTEKGKDVELRCDPISGHTALYWYRQSLGQGLEFLIYFQGNSAPDKSGLPSDRFSAERTGGSVSTLTIQRTQQEDSAVYLCASSLGGPDEQYFGPGTRLTVT.

The V gene is TRBV5-1, the J gene TRBJ1-2; D is possibly TRBD1 (6 bases). Germline values: CDR1 SGHRS, CDR2 YFSETQ. V was pared by 2 bases and J by 8 bases, with 13 bases between. The CDR3 length is 13 residues. The CDR3 reads CASSFSQGPGYTF. The CDR3 bases are TGCGCCAGCAGCTTCTCACAGGGCCCGGGCTACACCTTC. Together with reference TRBV5-1 and TRBJ1-2, the CDR3 gives the full variable domain: KAGVTQTPRYLIKTRGQQVTLSCSPISGHRSVSWYQQTPGQGLQFLFEYFSETQRNKGNFPGRFSGRQFSNSRSEMNVSTLELGDSALYLCASSFSQGPGYTFGSGTRLTVV.

CDR3 nucleotide sequence: TGTGCCAGCAGCTGGACAGGGCCCTCCTACGAGCAGTACTTC. Translated: CASSWTGPSYEQYF. This rearrangement joins TRBV7-8 to TRBJ2-7; 8 nucleotides line up with TRBD1. Germline V lookup: CDR1 SGHVS, CDR2 FQNEAQ. The CDR3 runs to 14 residues. Unmatched junction bases numbered 2, after V lost 4 bases and J lost 0 bases.